The clone carrying this T cell receptor beta chain has ten or more counts. Its antigen remains unknown. Construction of TCR beta libraries relied on iRepertoire HTBI primers and on Arm-PCR targeting CDR3 regions. One entry per CDR3 protein results from TCRdb running MiXCR on the multiplex PCR reads. In the table there are approximately 400,000 distinct CDR3 sequences, more than 12% of which are singletons. Noted time point: newly diagnosed GD, antithyroid drugs for less than 3 months. The authors made the TCR library using RNA they extracted from PBMCs. This CDR3 contains 16 residues. Germline values: CDR1 SGDLS, CDR2 YYNGEE. This sample is drawn from a study of regulatory T cells in long-lasting Graves disease. Broader study findings: Not thyroid tissue but only peripheral blood was studied.

Separately, the same data were catalogued under a study of T cells in Graves' hyperthyroidism and ophthalmopathy. That work contributes: It was uncontrolled infection, other autoimmune disease, pregnancy or lactation that excluded patients. Most thyroid clonotypes with frequency above 0.001 were detected in blood. Ophthalmopathy was predicted by the model a median of approximately 6 months ahead of onset.

The sequencing used peripheral blood mononuclear cells (PBMCs), collected at new diagnosis, from a patient treated with antithyroid drugs. The clonotype originates from a woman in her 30s with Graves disease. The rearrangement uses TRBV9 and TRBJ2-3; 8 bases map to TRBD2. The better agreement between TRBJ2-7 and the DNA end casts doubt on the J call. CDR3 region: CASSVGTGLDSYEQYF. For the CDR3, the DNA is TGTGCCAGCAGCGTAGGGACGGGACTAGACTCCTACGAGCAGTACTTC.